This TCR beta chain was identified during a study of cytomegalovirus exposure and HLA in healthy donors. Whole-study results and caveats: Presence/absence analyses treated sequencing depth as roughly uniform across donors.

This PCR relied on a set of 60 Vbeta primers and 13 Jbeta primers. TCRdb keeps only in-frame clones here, not all; method: immunoSEQ multiplex PCR. The table includes around 40,000 clones, approximately 78% detected once. This clone was seen a handful of times. Its specificity is not known. The sequenced material came from PBMCs. This sequence originates from a woman in her twenties or thirties in good health and CMV-seronegative.

The CDR3 reads CASSSGQRNSPLHF. DNA for the CDR3: TGTGCCAGCAGTTCGGGACAGAGAAATTCACCCCTCCACTTT. The gene calls are TRBV6-6 and TRBJ1-6; 7 bases agree with TRBD1. Looked up from germline, CDR1 is MNHNY and CDR2 is SVGAGI (reference sequence). Trimming removed 4 bases from V and 7 bases from J; junction bases left unmatched: 4. This CDR3 spans 14 amino acids.